This T cell receptor (beta chain) derives from a study of CD8+CD57+ T cells in acquired aplastic anemia. Study context: Average DNA yield from sorted CD4+ and CD8+ cells was around 3.2 ug. Healthy donor CD4+ samples were sequenced to a depth that averaged roughly 10 million reads. Whole-study findings and limits: Patients and controls had CD8+ Simpson's diversity values that were not significantly distinct. Comparison of patients with controls identified about 27 shared CD8+ CDR3 sequences.

The CDR3 consists of 16 residues. From germline, CDR1 is SGHAT and CDR2 FQDESV (reference sequence). V shed 5 bases and J shed 4 bases, with 21 bases lying between them. CDR3 and TCR beta VDJ profiling relied on a genomic DNA template. TCRdb used MiXCR to reprocess the reads, holding one entry per CDR3 protein. The sample includes about 42,000 distinct CDR3 sequences, 65% to 70% of them seen just once. A word on this clonotype: Its antigen is unknown.

The rearrangement joins TRBV11-1 to TRBJ2-7; TRBD2 might be the D (6 bases). The specimen was sorted CD4+, CD8+, or CD8+CD57+ T cells (not recorded which) from PBMCs. The origin of this receptor is a human donor in good health, serving as a control. CDR3: CASSRTYGRDRYEQYF. The CDR3 bases are TGTGCCAGCAGCCGAACCTACGGGCGGGATAGGTACGAGCAGTACTTC. Filled out from reference TRBV11-1 and TRBJ2-7, the complete variable domain reads EAEVAQSPRYKITEKSQAVAFWCDPISGHATLYWYRQILGQGPELLVQFQDESVVDDSQLPKDRFSAERLKGVDSTLKIQPAELGDSAMYLCASSRTYGRDRYEQYFGPGTRLTVT.